These 25 T cell receptor beta chains share one sample of origin, sequenced in a study of human T cells and chemical hapten exposure. TCRdb fed the RACE reads into MiXCR, producing one record per CDR3 protein. The sample lists about 89,000 distinct CDR3 sequences; approximately 12% were seen once. Time point: patch test 3, about 24 weeks after DPC sensitization. Treatment given: therapeutic diphenylcyclopropenone sensitization with weekly scalp DPC. The sample was whole blood, taken in connection with sensitization to the hapten diphenylcyclopropenone (DPC). These TCRs come from a woman aged 50 to 60 with alopecia areata. Some clones in this sample may be carry-over from other donors' samples.

The CDR3 sequence: CASSQDALGENIQYF. In nucleotides, the CDR3 is TGTGCCAGCAGCCAAGATGCGTTAGGGGAAAACATTCAGTACTTC. This rearrangement joins TRBV3-1 to TRBJ2-4; D perhaps matches TRBD1 (5 bases). The germline V gene encodes CDR1 LGHDT and CDR2 YNNKEL (reference sequence). The V end lost 0 bases, the J end lost 5 bases, and 11 bases lay between the germline ends. The CDR3 sequence is 15 residues long.

This clonotype showed up many times. The chain combines TRBV29-1 with TRBJ2-7; 11 bases line up with TRBD2. Trimming at V came to 4 bases and at J to 8 bases, leaving 4 bases not matched to a gene. Germline loops: CDR1 SQVTM, CDR2 ANQGSEA. The CDR3 runs 12 residues. CDR3 in amino acids: CSVALAGDKQYF. In nucleotides, the CDR3 is TGCAGCGTTGCACTAGCGGGAGACAAGCAGTACTTC.

The CDR3, as DNA: TGTGCCAGCAGTTCAGGGTTCGTAGGGACTGAAGCTTTCTTT. This codes for CASSSGFVGTEAFF. This rearrangement joins TRBV12-3 or TRBV12-4 to TRBJ1-1; TRBD1 is a possible D gene (5 bases). This CDR3 region has 14 residues. Trimming pared 4 bases from V and 5 bases from J, leaving 14 bases between.

This clonotype was picked up many times. V usage is TRBV29-1 and J usage is TRBJ2-5; 8 bases agree with TRBD1. Germline lookup yields CDR1 SQVTM and CDR2 ANQGSEA. The V segment lost 4 bases and the J segment 5 bases; nucleotides outside the gene matches: 6. CDR3 size: 13 residues. The CDR3 bases are TGCAGCGTTGGGTCAGGGGGCATGGAGACCCAGTACTTC. Translating gives CSVGSGGMETQYF.

Written as DNA, the CDR3 is TGTGCCAGCAGCTTAGCGCTCGCCGGGGAGCTGTTTTTT. This translates into CASSLALAGELFF. V usage is TRBV7-6 and J usage is TRBJ2-2; D not resolved. The V gene's germline CDR1 is SGHVS and CDR2 FNYEAQ. CDR3 length: 13 amino acids. V was shortened by 0 bases and J by 6 bases, with 5 bases between the two germline ends.

The chain recombines TRBV9 with TRBJ2-2, with unresolved D. CDR1 SGDLS and CDR2 YYNGEE come from the germline V gene. The CDR3 extends over 13 amino acids. The V end lost 3 bases, the J end lost 0 bases, and 3 bases lay between the germline ends. The CDR3 reads CASSEANTGELFF. The DNA of the CDR3 is TGTGCCAGCAGCGAGGCGAACACCGGGGAGCTGTTTTTT.

In its sample, this clonotype was seen a few times. The chain is built from TRBV5-1 and TRBJ2-3; maybe TRBD2 (5 bases). The length of the CDR3 is 14 residues. V was shortened by 0 bases and J by 5 bases, with 10 bases between the two germline ends. The germline gives CDR1 SGHRS, CDR2 YFSETQ. The CDR3 DNA reads TGCGCCAGCAGCTTGGGAGGGATCGAAGATACGCAGTATTTT. Amino acids: CASSLGGIEDTQYF.

The chain recombines TRBV18 with TRBJ1-2; D gene ambiguous. The CDR3 sequence is 16 residues long. CDR1 and CDR2 from the germline V gene are KGHSH and LQKENI. V gave up 6 bases and J gave up 0 bases, with 17 bases separating them. The CDR3 region is CASSLGSGAANYGYTF. In DNA, the CDR3 is TGTGCCAGCTCCCTAGGGTCGGGAGCAGCTAACTATGGCTACACCTTC.

This clonotype was found a few times. The rearrangement uses TRBV7-2 and TRBJ2-1, with TRBD2 matching 15 bases. The CDR3 has 20 residues. V lost 3 bases to trimming and J lost 6 bases; unmatched junction nucleotides: 15. CDR1 is SGHTA, CDR2 FQGNSA, per germline. The CDR3 loop reads CASSLGTSGRRGNLRNEQFF. The CDR3 coding sequence is TGTGCCAGCAGCTTGGGGACTAGCGGGAGGCGGGGGAACCTACGCAATGAGCAGTTCTTC.

This clonotype was seen ten or more times. V and J are TRBV28 and TRBJ2-3; 8 bases match TRBD2. This CDR3 region has 20 residues. CDR1 and CDR2 from the germline V gene are MDHEN and SYDVKM. V shed 6 bases and J 3 bases; nucleotides not matched to a gene: 23. Written as DNA, the CDR3 is TGTGCCAGCAGCTCATTTTGGACGAATGGGCTAGCGGGTTTTACAGATACGCAGTATTTT. This codes for CASSSFWTNGLAGFTDTQYF.

This clonotype was observed a few times. V and J are TRBV28 and TRBJ2-4, with a possible D match to TRBD2 (5 bases). Between the trimmed V and J ends, which lost 5 bases and 9 bases, there was a span of 17 bases. The CDR3 runs 14 residues. Germline assignment: CDR1 MDHEN and CDR2 SYDVKM. The CDR3 DNA sequence: TGTGCCAGCAGTCCCCGGAGACTAACCGGCATTCAGTACTTC. This sequence encodes CASSPRRLTGIQYF.

The CDR3 spells CASSLGGRAYEQYF. DNA for the CDR3: TGTGCCAGCAGTTTGGGCGGGAGGGCCTACGAGCAGTACTTC. The rearrangement uses TRBV27 and TRBJ2-7; 9 bases match TRBD2. Germline lookup yields CDR1 MNHEY and CDR2 SMNVEV (reference sequence). The V segment lost 3 bases and the J segment 2 bases; nucleotides outside the gene matches: 2. CDR3 length: 14 amino acids.

The chain has TRBV11-2 and TRBJ2-1, with D possibly TRBD1 on 6 matching bases. V lost 9 bases and J lost 9, with 15 bases in between. Germline CDR1 reads SGHAT; CDR2 reads FQNNGV. The CDR3 has 12 amino acids. CDR3 coding DNA: TGTGCCAGTTCCTCGAGGGGGATTGAGCAGTTCTTC. Encoded protein: CASSSRGIEQFF.

The DNA of the CDR3 is TGTGCCATCAACCTCGGGAGCTCCTACAATGAGCAGTTCTTC. Its protein is CAINLGSSYNEQFF. The rearrangement links TRBV12-3 or TRBV12-4 to TRBJ2-1; TRBD2 might be the D (6 bases). The CDR3 sequence is 14 residues long. Trimming removed 10 bases from V and 0 bases from J, with 13 bases in between.

At least ten counts were recorded for this clonotype. The chain combines TRBV29-1 with TRBJ2-7, with 11 bases matching TRBD1. Per germline, CDR1 SQVTM and CDR2 ANQGSEA. The CDR3 sequence is 12 residues long. The trim removed 6 bases at V and 4 bases at J, leaving 2 bases unmatched. DNA for the CDR3: TGCAGCGTAGGGACAGGGGGTTACGAGCAGTACTTC. Translating gives CSVGTGGYEQYF.

This clonotype was counted at least ten times. This chain joins TRBV7-9 and TRBJ2-1; D might be TRBD2 (5 bases). CDR1 SEHNR and CDR2 FQNEAQ come from the germline V gene (reference sequence). With 3 bases removed from V and 7 bases from J, the gap between germline ends came to 7 bases. The CDR3 covers 12 residues. The CDR3 protein is CASSFVANEQFF. The DNA for the CDR3 is TGTGCCAGCAGCTTCGTAGCGAATGAGCAGTTCTTC.

This clonotype was found a few times. This chain links TRBV12-3 or TRBV12-4 with TRBJ2-7; 10 bases are shared with TRBD2. V dropped 4 bases and J dropped 0; count of bases not matched to a gene: 9. The CDR3 is 17 residues long. CDR3: CASSSLMSGRASYEQYF. The CDR3 DNA is TGTGCCAGCAGTTCCCTAATGAGCGGGAGGGCCTCCTACGAGCAGTACTTC.

V is TRBV4-2 and J is TRBJ2-1, with D perhaps TRBD1 (6 bases). The V gene's germline CDR1 is LGHNA and CDR2 YNFKEQ. V lost 1 base and J lost 9, with 13 bases in between. The CDR3 is made up of 14 amino acids. For the CDR3, the DNA is TGTGCCAGCAGCCAAGGTCTAGGGGGTTCTGAGCAGTTCTTC. Translation gives CASSQGLGGSEQFF.

This clonotype was counted between two and nine times. The chain combines TRBV7-6 with TRBJ2-1; D gene uncertain. The CDR3 spans 14 residues. Deletions cut 0 bases from V and 2 bases from J, with 5 bases between. The V gene's germline CDR1 is SGHVS and CDR2 FNYEAQ. The CDR3 DNA sequence: TGTGCCAGCAGCTTAGCGAGTACCTACAATGAGCAGTTCTTC. Translated, it gives CASSLASTYNEQFF.

V usage is TRBV29-1 and J usage is TRBJ2-3; 7 bases map to TRBD1. Losses at the gene ends were 2 bases for V and 3 bases for J; bases not matched to a gene: 5. CDR1 is SQVTM, CDR2 ANQGSEA, per germline. The CDR3 loop spans 14 amino acids. The CDR3, as DNA: TGCAGCGTTGAAAGGGGGCTTGGGACAGATACGCAGTATTTT. Translated: CSVERGLGTDTQYF.

This clonotype was counted between two and nine times. The rearrangement uses TRBV14 and TRBJ2-1; tentatively, D is TRBD1 or TRBD2 (5 bases each). The V gene's germline CDR1 is SGHDN and CDR2 FVKESK. The CDR3 extends over 14 amino acids. Trimming removed 0 bases at V and 15 bases at J, with 18 bases between. The CDR3 region has the DNA TGTGCCAGCAGCCAAGATCTGGTGGGGGTCTCCTCGTTCTTC. Translation: CASSQDLVGVSSFF.

The V gene is TRBV3-1, the J gene TRBJ2-1; 12 bases line up with TRBD2. CDR3 length equals 20 residues. Unmatched junction bases numbered 22, after V lost 6 bases and J lost 7 bases. Germline lookup yields CDR1 LGHDT and CDR2 YNNKEL (reference sequence). The CDR3: CASRHLTPPEGLAGKNEQFF. The CDR3 DNA reads TGTGCCAGCAGACACCTCACCCCGCCCGAAGGACTAGCGGGAAAGAATGAGCAGTTCTTC.

This clonotype was observed a few times. The chain combines TRBV24-1 with TRBJ2-6; D perhaps matches TRBD2 (6 bases). This CDR3 is 15 amino acids long. Trimming took off 7 bases at V and 6 bases at J, with 15 bases between the two ends. Germline values: CDR1 KGHDR, CDR2 SFDVKD. The CDR3 is CATSPSGTVANVLTF. The CDR3 DNA follows: TGTGCCACCAGCCCCTCCGGGACTGTGGCCAACGTCCTGACTTTC.

The gene calls are TRBV29-1 and TRBJ2-7; 9 nucleotides line up with TRBD2. J lost 4 bases, V lost 5 bases, and 6 bases had no gene match. Germline CDR1 is SQVTM and CDR2 is ANQGSEA. The CDR3 contains 13 residues. The CDR3 loop is CSVRAGGRYEQYF. The CDR3 DNA follows: TGCAGCGTTAGAGCGGGAGGTAGATACGAGCAGTACTTC.

The rearrangement uses TRBV20-1 and TRBJ1-4; D gene ambiguous. The V gene lost 6 bases and the J gene lost 4 bases, with 18 bases spanning the gap. CDR1 and CDR2 from the germline V gene are DFQATT and SNEGSKA (reference sequence). CDR3 length: 15 amino acids. The CDR3, as DNA: TGCAGTGCCCCTGCCCCCGCAGTCTTTAATGAAAAACTGTTTTTT. This gives the protein CSAPAPAVFNEKLFF.